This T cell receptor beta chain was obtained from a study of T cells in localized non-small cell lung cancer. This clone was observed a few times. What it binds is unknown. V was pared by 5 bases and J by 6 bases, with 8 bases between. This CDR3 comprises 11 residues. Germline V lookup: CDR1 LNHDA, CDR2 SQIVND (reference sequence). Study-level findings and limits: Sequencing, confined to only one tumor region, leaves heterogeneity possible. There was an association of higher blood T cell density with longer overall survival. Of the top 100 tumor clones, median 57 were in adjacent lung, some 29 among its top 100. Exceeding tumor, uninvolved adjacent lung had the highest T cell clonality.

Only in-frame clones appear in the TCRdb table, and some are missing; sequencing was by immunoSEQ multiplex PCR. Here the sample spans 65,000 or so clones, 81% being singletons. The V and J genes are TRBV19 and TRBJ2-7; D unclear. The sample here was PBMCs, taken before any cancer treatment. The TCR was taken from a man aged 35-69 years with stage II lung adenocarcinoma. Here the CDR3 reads CASSVGVEQYF. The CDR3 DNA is TGTGCCAGTAGTGTTGGGGTCGAGCAGTACTTC.